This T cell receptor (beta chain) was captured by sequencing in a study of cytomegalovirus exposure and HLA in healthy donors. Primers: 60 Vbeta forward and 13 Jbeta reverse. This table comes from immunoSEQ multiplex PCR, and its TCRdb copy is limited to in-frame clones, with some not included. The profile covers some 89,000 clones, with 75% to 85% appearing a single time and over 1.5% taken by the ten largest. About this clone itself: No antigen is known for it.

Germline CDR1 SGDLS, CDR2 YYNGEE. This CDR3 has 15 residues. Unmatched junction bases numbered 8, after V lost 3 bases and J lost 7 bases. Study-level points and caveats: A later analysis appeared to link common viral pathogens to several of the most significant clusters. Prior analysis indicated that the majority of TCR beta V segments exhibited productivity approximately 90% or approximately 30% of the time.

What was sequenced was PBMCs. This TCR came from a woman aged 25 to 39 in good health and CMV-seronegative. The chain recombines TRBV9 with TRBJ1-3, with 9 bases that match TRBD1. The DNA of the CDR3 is TGTGCCAGCAGCGGAGGGGACAGGGAGGTCAACACCATATATTTT. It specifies CASSGGDREVNTIYF.